This T cell receptor (beta chain) is from a study of OX40 agonist ivuxolimab in advanced cancers. On the study more broadly: Enrollees could have had prior anti-PD-1, anti-PD-L1 or anti-CTLA-4 therapy, which 30% to 50% had received.

This clone was detected a few times. Its antigen is not identified. Study-level results: Clonal expansion was among the lowest in partial responders at 0.1-3.0 mg/kg, especially CD8+. It was not determined which antigens were specifically recognized by the peripheral T cells that had undergone clonal expansion.

Generated by immunoSEQ multiplex PCR, the TCRdb table keeps only in-frame clones and is missing some. The sample lists 60,000 to 75,000 clones, about four fifths seen once, with 1.2% in the top ten. CDR1 SGHVS and CDR2 FNYEAQ come from the germline V gene. Trimming stripped 5 bases from V and 2 bases from J, with 12 bases between. CDR3 size: 14 residues. Baseline, cycle 4 day 1, and cycle 7 day 1 were the blood sampling points. The TCR was taken from an adult with an advanced solid tumor such as melanoma, head and neck, liver or kidney cancer. The gene calls are TRBV7-6 and TRBJ1-1; tentatively, D is TRBD1 (5 bases). This specimen consisted of CD4+ or CD8+ T cells sorted from blood, obtained in a trial of the OX40 agonist ivuxolimab. CDR3 region: CASSPRRGNTEAFF. The DNA for the CDR3 is TGTGCCAGCAGCCCTCGGAGGGGCAACACTGAAGCTTTCTTT.